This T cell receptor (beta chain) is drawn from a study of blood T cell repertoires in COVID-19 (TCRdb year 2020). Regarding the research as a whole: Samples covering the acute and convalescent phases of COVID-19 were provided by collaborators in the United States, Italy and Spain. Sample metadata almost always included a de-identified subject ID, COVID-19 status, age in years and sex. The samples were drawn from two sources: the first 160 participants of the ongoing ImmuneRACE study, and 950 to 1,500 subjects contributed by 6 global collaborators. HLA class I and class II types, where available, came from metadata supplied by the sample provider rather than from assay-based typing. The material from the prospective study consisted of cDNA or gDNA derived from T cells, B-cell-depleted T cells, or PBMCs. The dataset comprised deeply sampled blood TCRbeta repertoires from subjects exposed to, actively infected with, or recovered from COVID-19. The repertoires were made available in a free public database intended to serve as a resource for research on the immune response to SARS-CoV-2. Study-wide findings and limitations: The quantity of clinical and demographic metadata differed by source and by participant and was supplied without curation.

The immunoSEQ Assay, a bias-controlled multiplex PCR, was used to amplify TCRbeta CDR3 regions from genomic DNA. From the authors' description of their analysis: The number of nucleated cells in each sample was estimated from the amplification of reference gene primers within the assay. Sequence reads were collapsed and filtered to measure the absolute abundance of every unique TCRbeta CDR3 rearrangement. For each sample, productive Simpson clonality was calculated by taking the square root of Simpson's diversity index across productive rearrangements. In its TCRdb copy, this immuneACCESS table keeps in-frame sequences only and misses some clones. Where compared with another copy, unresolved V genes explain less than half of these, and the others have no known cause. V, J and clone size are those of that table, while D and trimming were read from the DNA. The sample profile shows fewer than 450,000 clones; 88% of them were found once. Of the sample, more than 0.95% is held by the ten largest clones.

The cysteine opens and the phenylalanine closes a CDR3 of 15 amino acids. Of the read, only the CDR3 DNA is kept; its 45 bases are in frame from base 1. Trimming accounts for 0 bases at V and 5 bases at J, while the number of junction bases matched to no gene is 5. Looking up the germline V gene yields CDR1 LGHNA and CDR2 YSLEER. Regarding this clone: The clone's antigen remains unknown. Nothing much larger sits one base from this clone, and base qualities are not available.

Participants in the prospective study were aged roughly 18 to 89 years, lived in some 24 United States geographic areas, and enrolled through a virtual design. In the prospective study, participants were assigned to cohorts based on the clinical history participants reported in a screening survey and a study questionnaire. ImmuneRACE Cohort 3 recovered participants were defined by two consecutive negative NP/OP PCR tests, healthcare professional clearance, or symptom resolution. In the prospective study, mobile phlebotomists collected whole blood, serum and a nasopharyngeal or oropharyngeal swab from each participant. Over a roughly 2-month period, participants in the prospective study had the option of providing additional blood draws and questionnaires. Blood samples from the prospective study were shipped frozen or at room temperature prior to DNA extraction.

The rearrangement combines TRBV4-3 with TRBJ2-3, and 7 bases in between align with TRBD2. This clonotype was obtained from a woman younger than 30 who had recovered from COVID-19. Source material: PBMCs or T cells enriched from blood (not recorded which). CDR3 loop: CASSQEPLAIDTQYF. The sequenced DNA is TGCGCCAGCAGCCAAGAGCCACTAGCGATAGATACGCAGTATTTT.